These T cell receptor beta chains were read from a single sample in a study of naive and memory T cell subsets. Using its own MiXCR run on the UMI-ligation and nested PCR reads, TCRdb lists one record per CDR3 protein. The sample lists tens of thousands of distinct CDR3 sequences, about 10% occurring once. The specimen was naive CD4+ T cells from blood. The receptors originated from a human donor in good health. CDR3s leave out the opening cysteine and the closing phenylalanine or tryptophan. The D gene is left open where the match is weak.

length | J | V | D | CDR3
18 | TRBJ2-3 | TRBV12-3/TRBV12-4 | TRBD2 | ASSFRRGLAGGTRTDTQY
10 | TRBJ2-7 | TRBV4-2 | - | ASSQERYEQY
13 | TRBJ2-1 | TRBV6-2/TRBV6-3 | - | ASGLAPSSYNEQF
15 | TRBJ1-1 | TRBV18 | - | ASSPPGPPNTNTEAF
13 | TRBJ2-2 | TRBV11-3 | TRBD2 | ASSRDGGGTGELF
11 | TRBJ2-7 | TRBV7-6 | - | ASSGLGWDEQY
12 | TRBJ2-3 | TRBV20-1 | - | SAPSRTGLDTQY
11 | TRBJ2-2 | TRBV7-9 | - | ASSLGNTGELF
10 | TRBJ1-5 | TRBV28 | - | ASSLRLQPQH
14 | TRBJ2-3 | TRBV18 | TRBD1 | ASSPRTGKRADTQY
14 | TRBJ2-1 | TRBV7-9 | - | ASSSPPPGTYNEQF
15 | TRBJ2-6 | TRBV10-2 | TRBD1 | ASRPGTDISGANVLT
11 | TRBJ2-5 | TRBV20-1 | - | SARDSRRETQY
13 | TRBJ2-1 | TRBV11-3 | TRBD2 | ASSFGTSGTYEQF
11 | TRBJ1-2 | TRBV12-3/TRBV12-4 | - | AGSFREAGGYT
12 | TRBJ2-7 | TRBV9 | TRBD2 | ASSVGSGGAEQY
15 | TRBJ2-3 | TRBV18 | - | ASSPQSTFRSTDTQY
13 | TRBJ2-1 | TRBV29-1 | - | SVGAGTGTYNEQF
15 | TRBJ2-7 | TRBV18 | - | ASSPLPPGNGVYEQY
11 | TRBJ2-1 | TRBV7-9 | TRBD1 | ATYRGRYNEQF
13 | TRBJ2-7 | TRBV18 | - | ASSASVGYPYEQY
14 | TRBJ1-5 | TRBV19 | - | ASSIVPTGGNQPQH
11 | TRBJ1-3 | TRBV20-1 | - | SASYVFGNTIY
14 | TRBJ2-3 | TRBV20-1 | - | SAITLGTPSTDTQY
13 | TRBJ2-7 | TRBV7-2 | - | ASSLAQLVRSEQY
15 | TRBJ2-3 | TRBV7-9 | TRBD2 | ASSLGLAGGRTDTQY
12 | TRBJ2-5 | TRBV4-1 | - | ASSRQGNQETQY
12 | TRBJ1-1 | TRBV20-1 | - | SAENRATNTEAF
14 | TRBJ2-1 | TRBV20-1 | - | SAREISGPRINEQF
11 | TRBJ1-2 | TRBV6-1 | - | ASSESGTYGYT
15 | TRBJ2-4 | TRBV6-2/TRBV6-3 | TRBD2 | ASSYAGLAEAKNIQY
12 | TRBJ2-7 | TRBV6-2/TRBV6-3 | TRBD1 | ASSSTGGPYEQY
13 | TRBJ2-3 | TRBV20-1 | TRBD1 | SARNNRGHTDTQY
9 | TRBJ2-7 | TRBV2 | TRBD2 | ASSPGGLAV
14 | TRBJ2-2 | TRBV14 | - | ASSPIPGANTGELF
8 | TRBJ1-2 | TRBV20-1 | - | SARTKGNT
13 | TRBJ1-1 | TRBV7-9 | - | ASSLPGGPFTEAF
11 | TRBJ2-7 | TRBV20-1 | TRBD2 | SARDRAGWEQY
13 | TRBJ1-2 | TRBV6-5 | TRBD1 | ASSYSAGGPAGYT
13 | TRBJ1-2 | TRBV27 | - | ASRKSDRTLYGYT
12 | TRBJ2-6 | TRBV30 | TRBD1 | AWSPDRAANVLT
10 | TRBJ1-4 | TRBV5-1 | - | ASSSPDEKLF
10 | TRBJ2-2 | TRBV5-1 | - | ASFREPGELF
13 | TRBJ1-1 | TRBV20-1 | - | SAKPGQRLNTEAF